This entry lists 28 T cell receptor beta chains sequenced from one sample in a study of blood T cell repertoires in COVID-19. This table comes from immunoSEQ multiplex PCR, and its TCRdb copy is limited to in-frame clones, with some not included. The sample yields about 36,000 clones, roughly 80% seen once. Sequences were obtained from peripheral blood. Every receptor here comes from a man in his fifties or sixties with active COVID-19.

This sequence joins TRBV3-1 (or the pseudogene TRBV3-2) and TRBJ2-1; 10 nucleotides agree with TRBD2. The CDR3 contains 19 residues. The V gene's germline CDR1 is LGHDT and CDR2 YNNKEL (reference sequence). J gave up 4 bases and V 4 bases, and 16 bases lay outside the gene matches. In DNA form, the CDR3 reads TGTGCCAGCAGCCGCCCCAAGGGTATGGTAGCGGGAGGTTACAATGAGCAGTTCTTC. It translates to CASSRPKGMVAGGYNEQFF.

This rearrangement joins TRBV24-1 to TRBJ2-3, with D uncertain. V dropped 1 base and J dropped 1 base, with 14 bases sitting between them. Looked up from germline, CDR1 is KGHDR and CDR2 is SFDVKD. CDR3 length: 17 residues. The CDR3 loop reads CATSDFLSSRGTDTQYF. The CDR3 DNA reads TGTGCCACCAGTGATTTCCTCTCTAGTCGGGGCACAGATACGCAGTATTTT.

The rearrangement joins TRBV30 to TRBJ1-3; a weak D match, TRBD1 (5 bases). Trimming pared 2 bases from V and 2 bases from J, leaving 10 bases between. The CDR3 has 14 amino acids. Germline V lookup: CDR1 GTSNPN, CDR2 SVGIG (reference sequence). CDR3 protein: CAWSSGDPGNTIYF. The CDR3 DNA is TGTGCCTGGAGTTCGGGGGACCCTGGAAACACCATATATTTT.

This clone is termed medium-sized. The rearrangement joins TRBV4-3 to TRBJ1-4; tentatively, D is TRBD1 (5 bases). Per the germline V gene, CDR1 is LGHNA and CDR2 is YSLEER. Trimming pared 3 bases from V and 3 bases from J, leaving 14 bases between. The CDR3 is 16 amino acids. The CDR3 protein is CASSQQWGGPNEKLFF. The CDR3 DNA reads as TGCGCCAGCAGCCAGCAGTGGGGGGGACCTAATGAAAAACTGTTTTTT.

The chain combines TRBV30 with TRBJ1-5; unclear D gene. V was cut by 3 bases and J by 11 bases, with 14 bases left in between. From germline, CDR1 is GTSNPN and CDR2 SVGIG (reference sequence). The CDR3 is 12 residues long. CDR3 protein: CAWSPDREAQHF. CDR3 nucleotide sequence: TGTGCCTGGAGCCCCGACCGGGAGGCCCAGCATTTT.

The V and J genes are TRBV7-2 and TRBJ1-2; TRBD1 matches at 9 bases. CDR3 length equals 13 residues. In germline, CDR1 is SGHTA, CDR2 FQGNSA. The V segment lost 2 bases and the J segment 8 bases; nucleotides outside the gene matches: 3. CDR3 amino acids: CASSLNRGQGYTF. The CDR3 DNA follows: TGTGCCAGCAGCTTAAACAGGGGGCAAGGCTACACCTTC.

This clone came up once. The chain carries TRBV9 and TRBJ2-3; D unclear. There are 14 residues in the CDR3. Trimming stripped 5 bases from V and 6 bases from J, with 16 bases between. Germline lookup yields CDR1 SGDLS and CDR2 YYNGEE. CDR3 coding DNA: TGTGCCAGCAGAGCGCCTTTTCCCCACGATACGCAGTATTTT. Its translation is CASRAPFPHDTQYF.

This clone was counted between two and nine times. The chain uses TRBV24-1 and TRBJ2-2; D not resolved. Trimming removed 3 bases from V and 3 bases from J, with 10 bases in between. Germline V gives CDR1 KGHDR, CDR2 SFDVKD. The CDR3 is made up of 15 amino acids. The chain's CDR3 is CATSDGQAHTGELFF. As DNA, the CDR3 is TGTGCCACCAGTGATGGGCAGGCCCACACCGGGGAGCTGTTTTTT.

This clone was counted a few times. V gene TRBV7-2 combines with J gene TRBJ1-1, with TRBD1 as a possible D gene (6 bases). Germline assignment: CDR1 SGHTA and CDR2 FQGNSA. This CDR3 comprises 14 residues. Trimming took 8 bases from V and 5 from J, leaving 18 bases between them. CDR3 region: CASGIYGGRTEAFF. CDR3 in DNA: TGTGCCAGCGGGATTTACGGGGGGCGGACTGAAGCTTTCTTT.

V is TRBV15 and J is TRBJ2-1, with 7 nucleotides matching TRBD2. The V gene's germline CDR1 is LNHNV and CDR2 YYDKDF (reference sequence). V dropped 3 bases and J dropped 4; count of bases not matched to a gene: 0. The CDR3 spans 13 residues. The CDR3 DNA sequence: TGTGCCACCAGCAGGCGGGGGTACAATGAGCAGTTCTTC. Its translation is CATSRRGYNEQFF.

This rearrangement joins TRBV5-1 to TRBJ2-3; possible D gene TRBD2, 6 bases. V lost 3 bases to trimming and J lost 0 bases, with 14 bases between them. Looked up from germline, CDR1 is SGHRS and CDR2 is YFSETQ. This CDR3 region has 16 residues. The CDR3 nucleotides are TGCGCCAGCAGCTCCCTTGAGGGACTGAGCACAGATACGCAGTATTTT. Protein: CASSSLEGLSTDTQYF.

The V and J genes are TRBV5-5 and TRBJ1-5; D is uncertain. Trimming took off 4 bases at V and 6 bases at J, with 14 bases between the two ends. The CDR3 extends over 14 amino acids. CDR1 and CDR2 from the germline V gene are SGHKS and YYEKEE (reference sequence). CDR3 sequence: CASSPQPAGQPQHF. CDR3 nucleotide sequence: TGTGCCAGCAGCCCTCAACCTGCGGGTCAGCCCCAGCATTTT.

The rearrangement uses TRBV6-6 and TRBJ2-1; D unresolved. CDR3 length: 13 residues. Germline V gives CDR1 MNHNY, CDR2 SVGAGI (reference sequence). The V gene lost 10 bases and the J gene lost 6 bases, with 16 bases spanning the gap. CDR3 amino acids: CANSVHPGNEQFF. The DNA for the CDR3 is TGTGCCAATTCGGTCCACCCGGGCAATGAGCAGTTCTTC.

This clone showed up just a few times. The chain is built from TRBV30 and TRBJ1-5; no clear D. V lost 0 bases, J lost 4 bases, and 7 bases lay in between. In germline, CDR1 is GTSNPN, CDR2 SVGIG (reference sequence). This CDR3 is 13 amino acids long. The CDR3 DNA reads TGTGCCTGGAGTGTACAGCTAAATCAGCCCCAGCATTTT. It translates to CAWSVQLNQPQHF. The full variable domain, completed using reference TRBV30 and TRBJ1-5, is SQTIHQWPATLVQPVGSPLSLECTVEGTSNPNLYWYRQAAGRGLQLLFYSVGIGQISSEVPQNLSASRPQDRQFILSSKKLLLSDSGFYLCAWSVQLNQPQHFGDGTRLSIL.

The CDR3 spells CASSLAPSGSVYNEQFF. The CDR3 DNA is TGTGCCAGCAGCTTAGCCCCTAGCGGGTCTGTGTACAATGAGCAGTTCTTC. The chain joins TRBV11-2 to TRBJ2-1, with 8 bases matching TRBD2. V was clipped by 1 base and J by 4 bases; unmatched bases: 9. The CDR3 runs to 17 residues. Per the germline V gene, CDR1 is SGHAT and CDR2 is FQNNGV.

J is TRBJ1-2 and V is TRBV4-1; TRBD1 might be the D (5 bases). The CDR3 contains 17 residues. The V end was cut by 0 bases, the J end by 0 bases, with 14 bases between. The V gene's germline CDR1 is MGHRA and CDR2 YSYEKL. CDR3 in amino acids: CASSQDAQRGSNYGYTF. DNA of the CDR3: TGCGCCAGCAGCCAAGATGCACAGCGGGGGTCTAACTATGGCTACACCTTC.

There are a few counts of this clone. The chain has TRBV7-9 and TRBJ2-1, with 8 bases aligning to TRBD2. CDR1 is SEHNR and CDR2 is FQNEAQ in the germline V gene (reference sequence). This CDR3 has 16 amino acids. Losses at the gene ends were 5 bases for V and 7 bases for J; bases not matched to a gene: 13. CDR3 DNA sequence: TGTGCCAGCAGCCCTGAAAGGGCTAGCGGGCGGAATGAGCAGTTCTTC. Its protein product is CASSPERASGRNEQFF.

The J gene is TRBJ2-1, the V gene TRBV7-3; 12 nucleotides line up with TRBD2. V was pared by 4 bases and J by 6 bases, with 4 bases of the junction left unmatched. Germline assignment: CDR1 SGHTA and CDR2 FQGTGA. This CDR3 spans 15 amino acids. CDR3: CASSSLAGGINEQFF. CDR3 nucleotide sequence: TGTGCCAGCAGCTCTCTAGCGGGAGGGATCAATGAGCAGTTCTTC.

The J gene is TRBJ2-1, the V gene TRBV25-1; tentatively, D is TRBD1 (7 bases). The germline CDR1 and CDR2 sequences are MGHDK and SYGVNS. The CDR3 has 14 amino acids. Trimming took 6 bases from V and 3 from J, leaving 12 bases between them. The CDR3 DNA sequence: TGTGCCAGCAGGCAGGGGGGAGACTACAATGAGCAGTTCTTC. Protein sequence: CASRQGGDYNEQFF.

The CDR3 region is CASSRTNSGNTIYF. For the CDR3, the DNA is TGTGCCAGCAGTCGGACTAACTCTGGAAACACCATATATTTT. The chain recombines TRBV6-5 with TRBJ1-3; D call uncertain. Germline V lookup: CDR1 MNHEY, CDR2 SVGAGI. This CDR3 has 14 residues. V was pared by 5 bases and J by 0 bases, with 8 bases between.

The CDR3 is CASSPQEGIGGNYGYTF. The DNA of the CDR3 is TGTGCCAGTTCCCCCCAGGAGGGTATCGGAGGTAACTATGGCTACACCTTC. This chain links TRBV19 with TRBJ1-2; D gene uncertain. There are 17 residues in the CDR3. Trimming took off 8 bases at V and 1 base at J, with 23 bases between the two ends. In germline, CDR1 is LNHDA, CDR2 SQIVND (reference sequence).

The chain has TRBV6-5 and TRBJ1-2; D gene ambiguous. The V end lost 7 bases, the J end lost 7 bases, and 7 bases lay between the germline ends. The CDR3 is made up of 10 amino acids. Germline V lookup: CDR1 MNHEY, CDR2 SVGAGI. CDR3 bases: TGTGCCAGCATGGTGAGTGGCTACACCTTC. Translation gives CASMVSGYTF.

The rearrangement joins TRBV19 to TRBJ2-3; perhaps TRBD2 as D (6 bases). The germline CDR1 and CDR2 sequences are LNHDA and SQIVND (reference sequence). Between the trimmed V and J ends, which lost 5 bases and 2 bases, there was a span of 11 bases. This CDR3 region has 14 residues. This chain's CDR3 is CASSPPGATDTQYF. The CDR3 region has the DNA TGTGCCAGTAGTCCCCCGGGAGCCACAGATACGCAGTATTTT. The whole variable domain, filled in from reference TRBV19 and TRBJ2-3, reads DGGITQSPKYLFRKEGQNVTLSCEQNLNHDAMYWYRQDPGQGLRLIYYSQIVNDFQKGDIAEGYSVSREKKESFPLTVTSAQKNPTAFYLCASSPPGATDTQYFGPGTRLTVL.

This clone was counted a single time. The rearrangement links TRBV28 to TRBJ1-1; no definite D call. CDR1 and CDR2 from the germline V gene are MDHEN and SYDVKM. V lost 2 bases and J 1 base, leaving 5 bases between the germline ends. The CDR3 totals 13 residues. The CDR3 DNA sequence: TGTGCCAGCAGTTTAGGCACGAACACTGAAGCTTTCTTT. Its protein is CASSLGTNTEAFF. Full variable domain (rest looked up from reference TRBV28 and TRBJ1-1): DVKVTQSSRYLVKRTGEKVFLECVQDMDHENMFWYRQDPGLGLRLIYFSYDVKMKEKGDIPEGYSVSREKKERFSLILESASTNQTSMYLCASSLGTNTEAFFGQGTRLTVV.

The chain uses TRBV2 and TRBJ1-5; 7 bases are a match to TRBD1. The junction had 4 bases not matched to a gene; V was cut back by 4 bases and J by 4 bases. Germline V gene sequence: CDR1 SNHLY, CDR2 FYNNEI. CDR3 length: 14 amino acids. The CDR3: CASSADRANQPQHF. Here the CDR3 DNA reads TGTGCCAGCAGTGCAGACAGGGCGAATCAGCCCCAGCATTTT. Full variable domain (rest looked up from reference TRBV2 and TRBJ1-5): EPEVTQTPSHQVTQMGQEVILRCVPISNHLYFYWYRQILGQKVEFLVSFYNNEISEKSEIFDDQFSVERPDGSNFTLKIRSTKLEDSAMYFCASSADRANQPQHFGDGTRLSIL.

V is TRBV4-1 and J is TRBJ2-2; no reliable D call. Per germline, CDR1 MGHRA and CDR2 YSYEKL. Trimming removed 1 base from V and 0 bases from J, with 15 bases in between. The CDR3 totals 18 residues. The CDR3 DNA follows: TGCGCCAGCAGCCAAGGGCTCTTCGGGTTCGCGAACACCGGGGAGCTGTTTTTT. Translation: CASSQGLFGFANTGELFF.

This clone turned up a few times. This chain links TRBV6-5 with TRBJ1-6, with 8 bases aligning to TRBD1. Losses at the gene ends were 6 bases for V and 5 bases for J; bases not matched to a gene: 0. Germline assignment: CDR1 MNHEY and CDR2 SVGAGI. The CDR3 runs 13 residues. This CDR3 reads CASRDRDNSPLHF. The CDR3 nucleotides are TGTGCCAGCAGGGACAGGGATAATTCACCCCTCCACTTT.

The CDR3 here is CAWSPIPWRDSYEQYF. CDR3 DNA sequence: TGTGCCTGGAGTCCAATACCCTGGAGGGACTCCTACGAGCAGTACTTC. This chain links TRBV30 with TRBJ2-7, with a tentative D call TRBD2 (6 bases). The germline gives CDR1 GTSNPN, CDR2 SVGIG (reference sequence). The length of the CDR3 is 16 residues. Trimming removed 2 bases from V and 0 bases from J, with 17 bases in between. Variable domain in full (rest from reference TRBV30 and TRBJ2-7): SQTIHQWPATLVQPVGSPLSLECTVEGTSNPNLYWYRQAAGRGLQLLFYSVGIGQISSEVPQNLSASRPQDRQFILSSKKLLLSDSGFYLCAWSPIPWRDSYEQYFGPGTRLTVT.